This T cell receptor beta chain comes out of a study of blood T cell repertoires in COVID-19. Two consecutive negative NP/OP PCR tests, clearance, or resolved symptoms defined Cohort 3 recovery. CDR1 is MNHGY, CDR2 SVAAGI, per germline. This CDR3 is built from 16 residues. The V gene end was trimmed by 5 bases and the J gene end by 4 bases; junction bases not matched to a gene: 13. Clones were sequenced by immunoSEQ multiplex PCR, and TCRdb holds only the in-frame ones, with some missing. The repertoire has approximately 270,000 clones, 85% to 90% of them found once; the top ten carry 1.5% to 2%. The chain joins TRBV6-9 to TRBJ1-2, with 7 bases matching TRBD1. This receptor was obtained from a woman aged 60-70 years who had recovered from COVID-19. The sequencing input was PBMCs or T cells enriched from blood (not recorded which). The CDR3 is CASSTNRRQGRYGYTF. CDR3 DNA sequence: TGTGCCAGCAGTACCAACCGAAGACAGGGACGCTATGGCTACACCTTC.